The sequence of this TCR beta chain was determined in a study of cytomegalovirus exposure and HLA in healthy donors. General observations from the study: Later analysis revealed greater clonal expansion in HLA-associated TCR beta chains than in equally common others. Some V segments (TRBV6-2 and TRBV6-3 among them) were excluded as indistinguishable.

In regard to this clone: Antigen unknown.

The CDR3 has 16 residues. Unmatched junction bases numbered 8, after V lost 0 bases and J lost 7 bases. Germline V gene data show CDR1 as SGDLS and CDR2 as YYNGEE. Primers for the PCR totalled 60 Vbeta and 13 Jbeta. Sequenced by immunoSEQ multiplex PCR; TCRdb stores in-frame clones only, minus some. The table lists 150,000 or so clones, about 80% of them singletons. The specimen was PBMCs. The sequence was collected from a male donor in good health and CMV-seronegative. V usage is TRBV9 and J usage is TRBJ2-1, with 9 bases fitting TRBD1. CDR3 DNA sequence: TGTGCCAGCAGCGTAGCTGGAGGACAGGGGTGGAATGAGCAGTTCTTC. Its protein is CASSVAGGQGWNEQFF.